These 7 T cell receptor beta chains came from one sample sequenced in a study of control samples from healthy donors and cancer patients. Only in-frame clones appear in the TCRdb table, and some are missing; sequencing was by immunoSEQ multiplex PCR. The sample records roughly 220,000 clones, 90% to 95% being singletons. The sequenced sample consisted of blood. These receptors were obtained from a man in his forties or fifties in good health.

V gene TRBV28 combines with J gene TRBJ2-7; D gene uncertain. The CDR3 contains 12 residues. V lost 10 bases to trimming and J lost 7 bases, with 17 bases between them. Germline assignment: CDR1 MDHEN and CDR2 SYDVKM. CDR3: CATNNRVKEQYF. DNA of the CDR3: TGTGCCACCAATAACCGGGTGAAAGAGCAGTACTTC.

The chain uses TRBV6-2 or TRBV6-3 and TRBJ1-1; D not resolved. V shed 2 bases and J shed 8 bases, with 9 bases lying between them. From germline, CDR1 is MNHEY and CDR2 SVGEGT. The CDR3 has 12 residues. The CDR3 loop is CASSYKLTEAFF. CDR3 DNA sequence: TGTGCCAGCAGTTACAAGCTAACCGAAGCTTTCTTT.

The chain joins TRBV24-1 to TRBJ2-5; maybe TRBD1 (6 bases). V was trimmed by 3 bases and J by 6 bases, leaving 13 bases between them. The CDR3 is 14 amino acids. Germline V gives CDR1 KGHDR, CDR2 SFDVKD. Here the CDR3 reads CATSDAQGWKTQYF. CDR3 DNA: TGTGCCACCAGTGATGCCCAGGGGTGGAAGACCCAGTACTTC.

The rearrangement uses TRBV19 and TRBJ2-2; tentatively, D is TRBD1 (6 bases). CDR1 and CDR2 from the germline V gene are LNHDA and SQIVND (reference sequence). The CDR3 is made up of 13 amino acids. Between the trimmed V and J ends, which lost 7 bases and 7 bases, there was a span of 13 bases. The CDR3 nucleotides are TGTGCCAGTAATAAGGACAGAGTCGGGGAGCTGTTTTTT. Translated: CASNKDRVGELFF.

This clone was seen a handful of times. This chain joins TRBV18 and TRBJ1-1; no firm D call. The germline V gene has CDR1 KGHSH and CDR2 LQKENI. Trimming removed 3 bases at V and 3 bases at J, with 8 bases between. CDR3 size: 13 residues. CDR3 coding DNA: TGTGCCAGCTCACCGGTAGGAGACACTGAAGCTTTCTTT. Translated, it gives CASSPVGDTEAFF.

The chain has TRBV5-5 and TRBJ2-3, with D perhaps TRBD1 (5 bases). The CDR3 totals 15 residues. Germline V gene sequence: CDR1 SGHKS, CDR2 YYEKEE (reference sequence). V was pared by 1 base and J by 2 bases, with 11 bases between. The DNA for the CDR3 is TGTGCCAGCAGCTTGAGGGGAAGATACACAGATACGCAGTATTTT. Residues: CASSLRGRYTDTQYF.

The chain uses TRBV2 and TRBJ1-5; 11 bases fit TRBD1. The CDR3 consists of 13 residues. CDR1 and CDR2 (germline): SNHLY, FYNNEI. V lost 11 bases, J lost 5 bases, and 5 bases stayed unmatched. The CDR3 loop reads CASVGQGDQPQHF. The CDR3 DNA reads TGTGCCTCCGTGGGACAGGGGGATCAGCCCCAGCATTTT.